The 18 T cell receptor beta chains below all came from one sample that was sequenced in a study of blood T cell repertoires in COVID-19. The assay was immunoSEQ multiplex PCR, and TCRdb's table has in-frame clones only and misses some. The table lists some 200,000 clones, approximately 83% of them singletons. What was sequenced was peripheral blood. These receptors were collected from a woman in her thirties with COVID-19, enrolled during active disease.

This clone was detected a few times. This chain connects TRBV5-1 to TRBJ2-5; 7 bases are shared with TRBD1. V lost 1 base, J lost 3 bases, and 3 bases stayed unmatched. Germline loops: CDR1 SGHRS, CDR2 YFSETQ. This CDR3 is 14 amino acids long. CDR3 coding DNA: TGCGCCAGCAGCTTGAGGGGGCAGGAAGAGACCCAGTACTTC. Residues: CASSLRGQEETQYF.

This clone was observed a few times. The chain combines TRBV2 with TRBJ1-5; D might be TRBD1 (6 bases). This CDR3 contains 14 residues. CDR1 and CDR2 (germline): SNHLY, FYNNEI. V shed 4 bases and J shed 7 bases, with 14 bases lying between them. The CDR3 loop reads CASSGSTGNQPQHF. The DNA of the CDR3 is TGTGCCAGCAGTGGAAGTACAGGGAACCAGCCCCAGCATTTT.

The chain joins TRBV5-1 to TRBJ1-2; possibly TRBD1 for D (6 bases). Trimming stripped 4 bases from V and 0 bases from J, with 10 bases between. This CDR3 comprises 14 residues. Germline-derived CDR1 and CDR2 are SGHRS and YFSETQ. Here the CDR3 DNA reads TGCGCCAGCAGCAAGGGGGATGCTAACTATGGCTACACCTTC. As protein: CASSKGDANYGYTF.

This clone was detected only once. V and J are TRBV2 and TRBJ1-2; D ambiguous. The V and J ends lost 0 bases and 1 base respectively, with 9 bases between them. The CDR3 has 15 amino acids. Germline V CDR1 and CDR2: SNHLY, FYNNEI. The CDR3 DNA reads TGTGCCAGCAGTGAAGCGCGCGGCGGTAACTATGGCTACACCTTC. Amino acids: CASSEARGGNYGYTF.

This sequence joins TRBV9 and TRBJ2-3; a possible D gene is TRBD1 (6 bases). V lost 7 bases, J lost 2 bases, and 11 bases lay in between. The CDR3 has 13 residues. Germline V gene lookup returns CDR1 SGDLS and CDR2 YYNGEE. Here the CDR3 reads CASAGQFTDTQYF. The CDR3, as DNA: TGTGCCAGCGCAGGACAGTTCACAGATACGCAGTATTTT.

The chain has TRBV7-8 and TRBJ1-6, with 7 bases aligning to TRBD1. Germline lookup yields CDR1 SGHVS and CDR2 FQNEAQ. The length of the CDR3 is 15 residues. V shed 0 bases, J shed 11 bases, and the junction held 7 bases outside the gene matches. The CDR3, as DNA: TGTGCCAGCAGCTTAGCGCTTCAGGGGGGTACACCCCTCCACTTT. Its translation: CASSLALQGGTPLHF.

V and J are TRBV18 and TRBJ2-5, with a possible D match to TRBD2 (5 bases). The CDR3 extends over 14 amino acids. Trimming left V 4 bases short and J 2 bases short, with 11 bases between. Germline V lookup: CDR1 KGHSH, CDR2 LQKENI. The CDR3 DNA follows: TGTGCCAGCTCACTGGACTTTGGGCAAGAGACCCAGTACTTC. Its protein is CASSLDFGQETQYF.

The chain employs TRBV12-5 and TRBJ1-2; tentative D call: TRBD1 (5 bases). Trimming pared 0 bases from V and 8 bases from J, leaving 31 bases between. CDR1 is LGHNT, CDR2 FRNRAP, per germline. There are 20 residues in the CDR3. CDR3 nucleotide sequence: TGTGCTAGTGGTTTGGTAATGTGGAAGTTCGTGTTGCGGGGGTCGGAGGGCTACACCTTC. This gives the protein CASGLVMWKFVLRGSEGYTF.

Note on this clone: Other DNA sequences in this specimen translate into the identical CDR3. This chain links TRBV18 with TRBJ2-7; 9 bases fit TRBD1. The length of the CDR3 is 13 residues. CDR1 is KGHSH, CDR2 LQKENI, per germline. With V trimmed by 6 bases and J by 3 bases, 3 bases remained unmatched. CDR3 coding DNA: TGTGCCAGCTCTGCGGGACAGGGCTACGAGCAGTACTTC. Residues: CASSAGQGYEQYF. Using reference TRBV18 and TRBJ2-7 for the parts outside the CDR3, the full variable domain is NAGVMQNPRHLVRRRGQEARLRCSPMKGHSHVYWYRQLPEEGLKFMVYLQKENIIDESGMPKERFSAEFPKEGPSILRIQQVVRGDSAAYFCASSAGQGYEQYFGPGTRLTVT.

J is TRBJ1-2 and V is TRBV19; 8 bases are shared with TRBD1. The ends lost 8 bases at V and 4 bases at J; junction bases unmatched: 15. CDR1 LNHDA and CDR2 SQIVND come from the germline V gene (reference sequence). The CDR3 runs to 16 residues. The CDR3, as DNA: TGTGCCAGTCAGTACGCAGGGGGCGAGCTCTTCTATGGCTACACCTTC. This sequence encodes CASQYAGGELFYGYTF. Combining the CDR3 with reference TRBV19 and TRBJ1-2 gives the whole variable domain DGGITQSPKYLFRKEGQNVTLSCEQNLNHDAMYWYRQDPGQGLRLIYYSQIVNDFQKGDIAEGYSVSREKKESFPLTVTSAQKNPTAFYLCASQYAGGELFYGYTFGSGTRLTVV.

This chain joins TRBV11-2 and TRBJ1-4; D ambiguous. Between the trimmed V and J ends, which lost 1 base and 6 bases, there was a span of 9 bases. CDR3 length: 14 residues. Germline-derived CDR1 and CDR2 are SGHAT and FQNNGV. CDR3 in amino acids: CASSLGGRHEKLFF. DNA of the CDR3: TGTGCCAGCAGCTTAGGAGGCAGACATGAAAAACTGTTTTTT.

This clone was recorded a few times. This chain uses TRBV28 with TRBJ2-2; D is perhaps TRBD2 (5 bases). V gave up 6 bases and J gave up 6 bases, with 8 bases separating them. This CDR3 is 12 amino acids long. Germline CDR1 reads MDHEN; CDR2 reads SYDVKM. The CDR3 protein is CASRWEPGELFF. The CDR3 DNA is TGTGCCAGCAGGTGGGAGCCCGGGGAGCTGTTTTTT.

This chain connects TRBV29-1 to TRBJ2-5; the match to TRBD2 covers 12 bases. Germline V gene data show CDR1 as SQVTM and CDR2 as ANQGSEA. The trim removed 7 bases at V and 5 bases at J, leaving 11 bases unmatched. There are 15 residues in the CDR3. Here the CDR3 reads CSAHYLAGGRETQYF. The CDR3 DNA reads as TGCAGCGCCCATTATCTAGCGGGGGGGCGGGAGACCCAGTACTTC.

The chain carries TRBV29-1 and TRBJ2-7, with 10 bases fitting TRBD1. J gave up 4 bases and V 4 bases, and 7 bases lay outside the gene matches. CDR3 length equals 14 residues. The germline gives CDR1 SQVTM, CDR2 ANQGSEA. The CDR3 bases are TGCAGCGTTGTATCCCGACAGGGGGCGTACGAGCAGTACTTC. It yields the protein CSVVSRQGAYEQYF.

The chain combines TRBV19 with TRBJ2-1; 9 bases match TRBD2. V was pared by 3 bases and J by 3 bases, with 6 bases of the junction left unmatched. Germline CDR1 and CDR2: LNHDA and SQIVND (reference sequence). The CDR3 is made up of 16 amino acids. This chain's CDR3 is CASSISSGDNYNEQFF. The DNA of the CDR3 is TGTGCCAGTAGTATTTCTAGCGGGGATAACTACAATGAGCAGTTCTTC.

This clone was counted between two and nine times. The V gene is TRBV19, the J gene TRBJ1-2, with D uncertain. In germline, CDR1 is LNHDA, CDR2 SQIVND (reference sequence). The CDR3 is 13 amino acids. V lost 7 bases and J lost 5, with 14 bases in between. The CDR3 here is CASTPEGVYGYTF. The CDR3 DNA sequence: TGTGCCAGTACCCCGGAGGGAGTTTATGGCTACACCTTC.

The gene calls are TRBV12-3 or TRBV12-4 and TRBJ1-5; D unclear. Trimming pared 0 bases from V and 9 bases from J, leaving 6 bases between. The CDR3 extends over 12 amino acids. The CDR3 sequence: CASSLALGPQHF. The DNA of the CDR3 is TGTGCCAGCAGTTTAGCGCTCGGGCCCCAGCATTTT.

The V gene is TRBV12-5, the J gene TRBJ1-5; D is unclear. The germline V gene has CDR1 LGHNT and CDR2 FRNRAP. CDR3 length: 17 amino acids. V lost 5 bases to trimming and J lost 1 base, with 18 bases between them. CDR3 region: CASGRGSLPLSNQPQHF. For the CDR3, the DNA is TGTGCTAGTGGTCGGGGTTCCCTACCATTGAGCAATCAGCCCCAGCATTTT.